The clone carrying this T cell receptor beta chain was recorded at least ten times. The antigen is unknown. The record originates from a study of human T cells and chemical hapten exposure. Study-level information: Patients received weekly diphenylcyclopropenone doses to the scalp throughout the roughly 24-week study. Small discrepancies in pooled library volume mainly accounted for the varying TCR yields per sample.

The junction had 2 bases not matched to a gene; V was cut back by 6 bases and J by 2 bases. There are 14 residues in the CDR3. Time point meaning: patch test 3, about 24 weeks after DPC sensitization. Sample treatment: therapeutic diphenylcyclopropenone sensitization with weekly scalp DPC. TCRdb used MiXCR to reprocess the RACE reads, holding one entry per CDR3 protein. The sample records around 70,000 distinct CDR3 sequences, 11% being singletons. Study-wide results and caveats: After DPC sensitization, TCRs above 1 in 1000 frequency showed no change.

The sample here was whole blood, taken in connection with sensitization to the hapten diphenylcyclopropenone (DPC). The sequence was obtained from a woman between 50 and 59 years old with alopecia areata. Some clones in this sample may be carry-over from other donors' samples. The rearrangement uses TRBV12-3 or TRBV12-4 and TRBJ2-2, with 8 nucleotides matching TRBD2. CDR3 region: CASRLAVNTGELFF. DNA for the CDR3: TGTGCCAGCAGACTAGCGGTAAACACCGGGGAGCTGTTTTTT.